Presented here are 17 T cell receptor beta chains from one specimen sequenced in a study of beta chain features in type 1 diabetes. Investigators reverse transcribed all isolated RNA, so they sequenced expressed TCRB transcripts. Profiled with immunoSEQ multiplex PCR; TCRdb holds only in-frame clones, not every one. The table has under 400,000 clones, roughly an eighth seen once. Study-level findings and limits: Shorter TCRB CDR3s, moderately but significantly so, marked every one of the four CD4+ subsets in Type 1 diabetes patients.

These TCRs' antigens remain unknown. The sample was naive CD4+ T cells from blood. Receptor source: a woman aged 18-29 years with type 1 diabetes.

This clone has a handful of counts. V usage is TRBV4-3 and J usage is TRBJ2-1; D possibly corresponds to TRBD2 (7 bases). V lost 4 bases to trimming and J lost 4 bases, with 23 bases between them. Germline V gene lookup returns CDR1 LGHNA and CDR2 YSLEER. The length of the CDR3 is 18 residues. The CDR3 DNA reads as TGCGCCAGCAGCCCCCAGAGCGGGAAAGGGGGATGGTACAATGAGCAGTTCTTC. It codes for CASSPQSGKGGWYNEQFF.

This clone was seen a few times. The V gene is TRBV7-9, the J gene TRBJ1-5; D uncertain. From germline, CDR1 is SEHNR and CDR2 FQNEAQ (reference sequence). V was shortened by 4 bases and J by 5 bases, with 9 bases between the two germline ends. The CDR3 length is 13 residues. The CDR3 DNA is TGTGCCAGCAGCTACACCTCAGATCAGCCCCAGCATTTT. Protein product: CASSYTSDQPQHF.

A few counts support this clone. The rearrangement joins TRBV25-1 to TRBJ2-5; 7 nucleotides match TRBD2. Germline V lookup: CDR1 MGHDK, CDR2 SYGVNS. This CDR3 comprises 14 residues. V was clipped by 7 bases and J by 1 base; unmatched bases: 6. The CDR3 coding sequence is TGTGCCAGCATAGCTAGCGGCAGCCAAGAGACCCAGTACTTC. Encoded protein: CASIASGSQETQYF.

The chain combines TRBV2 with TRBJ2-5, with D unclear. Trimming cost V 1 base and J 6 bases, with 6 bases left between them. Looked up from germline, CDR1 is SNHLY and CDR2 is FYNNEI. There are 12 residues in the CDR3. CDR3 loop: CASSEVAQTQYF. The CDR3 DNA reads as TGTGCCAGCAGTGAAGTGGCCCAGACCCAGTACTTC.

This clone has more than one count but fewer than ten. The V and J genes are TRBV7-9 and TRBJ2-1, with 8 bases lining up with TRBD1. J gave up 5 bases and V 5 bases, and 8 bases lay outside the gene matches. Germline values: CDR1 SEHNR, CDR2 FQNEAQ (reference sequence). CDR3 length: 15 amino acids. DNA for the CDR3: TGTGCCAGCAGCGGGCGGGACAGGATCCACAATGAGCAGTTCTTC. Amino acid sequence: CASSGRDRIHNEQFF.

This chain links TRBV18 with TRBJ2-2, with D uncertain. The CDR3 is 15 amino acids. Germline V gives CDR1 KGHSH, CDR2 LQKENI. Trimming removed 1 base from V and 6 bases from J, with 12 bases in between. The CDR3 sequence is CASSPRVTDSGELFF. The CDR3 region has the DNA TGTGCCAGCTCACCACGGGTAACAGATTCCGGGGAGCTGTTTTTT.

V gene TRBV29-1 combines with J gene TRBJ2-7; the match to TRBD2 covers 9 bases. Germline CDR1 and CDR2: SQVTM and ANQGSEA. Trimming at V came to 2 bases and at J to 4 bases, leaving 9 bases not matched to a gene. The CDR3 runs 15 residues. This CDR3 is CSVEISGLAGYEQYF. The DNA of the CDR3 is TGCAGCGTTGAAATCTCAGGTCTAGCGGGATACGAGCAGTACTTC.

J is TRBJ2-6 and V is TRBV7-3, with 8 bases identical to TRBD1. The V gene's germline CDR1 is SGHTA and CDR2 FQGTGA. V lost 3 bases to trimming and J lost 4 bases; unmatched junction nucleotides: 8. This CDR3 contains 17 residues. Here the CDR3 reads CASSLSQGAQGANVLTF. DNA of the CDR3: TGTGCCAGCAGCTTGAGTCAGGGGGCGCAAGGGGCCAACGTCCTGACTTTC.

In nucleotides, the CDR3 is TGTGCCAGCAGAAGTACAGGGACAGATACGCAGTATTTT. As protein: CASRSTGTDTQYF. The gene calls are TRBV27 and TRBJ2-3; tentative D call: TRBD1 (6 bases). V dropped 6 bases and J dropped 3 bases, with 10 bases sitting between them. This CDR3 has 13 residues. Germline V gene data show CDR1 as MNHEY and CDR2 as SMNVEV (reference sequence).

This clone came up a few times. The chain employs TRBV9 and TRBJ1-2; D is unresolved. Germline-derived CDR1 and CDR2 are SGDLS and YYNGEE. CDR3 size: 14 residues. Deletions cut 2 bases from V and 4 bases from J, with 12 bases between. In DNA, the CDR3 is TGTGCCAGCAGCGTCGATTCGGAGGTCTATGGCTACACCTTC. This gives the protein CASSVDSEVYGYTF.

The chain has TRBV27 and TRBJ2-7; 11 nucleotides line up with TRBD1. This CDR3 spans 13 amino acids. CDR1 and CDR2 from the germline V gene are MNHEY and SMNVEV (reference sequence). The V segment lost 6 bases and the J segment 2 bases; nucleotides outside the gene matches: 0. CDR3 region: CASRGQGAYEQYF. In DNA form, the CDR3 reads TGTGCCAGCAGGGGACAGGGGGCCTACGAGCAGTACTTC.

The chain carries TRBV5-1 and TRBJ1-4; 8 positions match TRBD1. Germline V gene lookup returns CDR1 SGHRS and CDR2 YFSETQ. The V gene end was trimmed by 2 bases and the J gene end by 8 bases; junction bases not matched to a gene: 8. The CDR3 contains 15 residues. CDR3 loop: CASSFTQGAREKLFF. CDR3 in DNA: TGCGCCAGCAGCTTCACTCAGGGGGCGAGGGAAAAACTGTTTTTT. The full variable domain, rest sourced from reference TRBV5-1 and TRBJ1-4, is KAGVTQTPRYLIKTRGQQVTLSCSPISGHRSVSWYQQTPGQGLQFLFEYFSETQRNKGNFPGRFSGRQFSNSRSEMNVSTLELGDSALYLCASSFTQGAREKLFFGSGTQLSVL.

In its sample, this clone was seen a few times. The genes are TRBV27 and TRBJ2-3; weak D call: TRBD2 (6 bases). Trimming shortened V by 4 bases and J by 2 bases, and 16 bases separated the two germline ends. The CDR3 has 16 residues. CDR1 and CDR2 (germline): MNHEY, SMNVEV (reference sequence). The CDR3 DNA follows: TGTGCCAGCAGTTCCGCATCGACTAGGCCCACAGATACGCAGTATTTT. Translated: CASSSASTRPTDTQYF.

This clone was counted only a few times. This sequence joins TRBV4-2 and TRBJ2-1; maybe TRBD1 (5 bases). The CDR3 is 14 residues long. CDR1 and CDR2 from the germline V gene are LGHNA and YNFKEQ. Trimming pared 1 base from V and 9 bases from J, leaving 13 bases between. CDR3 region: CASSQGGLTGEQFF. The CDR3 DNA follows: TGTGCCAGCAGCCAAGGGGGCTTAACTGGTGAGCAGTTCTTC.

The V call is TRBV15, the J call TRBJ2-3, with D possibly being TRBD1 (5 bases). The V end was cut by 4 bases, the J end by 0 bases, with 11 bases between. From germline, CDR1 is LNHNV and CDR2 YYDKDF (reference sequence). The CDR3 has 15 amino acids. CDR3 protein: CATSTLTVSTDTQYF. DNA for the CDR3: TGTGCCACCAGCACCCTGACAGTTAGCACAGATACGCAGTATTTT.

This clone came up a few times. The rearrangement joins TRBV29-1 to TRBJ2-3; D is unclear. Trimming shortened V by 6 bases and J by 2 bases, and 12 bases separated the two germline ends. There are 13 residues in the CDR3. CDR1 is SQVTM and CDR2 is ANQGSEA in the germline V gene. CDR3 coding DNA: TGCAGCGTCCGGCGGCCCCTCACAGATACGCAGTATTTT. This encodes CSVRRPLTDTQYF.

A few counts support this clone. V gene TRBV2 combines with J gene TRBJ1-5; 10 positions agree with TRBD1. CDR1 and CDR2 from the germline V gene are SNHLY and FYNNEI. V lost 8 bases to trimming and J lost 3 bases; unmatched junction nucleotides: 1. This CDR3 spans 13 amino acids. The CDR3 sequence is CASDRGPNQPQHF. The CDR3 nucleotides are TGTGCCAGCGACAGGGGGCCCAATCAGCCCCAGCATTTT.